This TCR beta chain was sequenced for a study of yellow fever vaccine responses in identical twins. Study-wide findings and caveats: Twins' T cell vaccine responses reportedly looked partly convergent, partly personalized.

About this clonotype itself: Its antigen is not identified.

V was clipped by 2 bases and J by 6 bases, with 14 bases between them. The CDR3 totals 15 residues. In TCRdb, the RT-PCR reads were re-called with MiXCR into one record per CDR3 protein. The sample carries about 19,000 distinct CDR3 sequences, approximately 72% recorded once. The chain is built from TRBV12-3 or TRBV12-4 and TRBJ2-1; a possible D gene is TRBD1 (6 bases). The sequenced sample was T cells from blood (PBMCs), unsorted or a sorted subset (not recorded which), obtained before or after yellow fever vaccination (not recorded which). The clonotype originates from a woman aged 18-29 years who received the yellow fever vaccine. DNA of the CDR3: TGTGCCAGCAGTTTAAGTCAGGGGCCTCTCAATGAGCAGTTCTTC. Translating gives CASSLSQGPLNEQFF.